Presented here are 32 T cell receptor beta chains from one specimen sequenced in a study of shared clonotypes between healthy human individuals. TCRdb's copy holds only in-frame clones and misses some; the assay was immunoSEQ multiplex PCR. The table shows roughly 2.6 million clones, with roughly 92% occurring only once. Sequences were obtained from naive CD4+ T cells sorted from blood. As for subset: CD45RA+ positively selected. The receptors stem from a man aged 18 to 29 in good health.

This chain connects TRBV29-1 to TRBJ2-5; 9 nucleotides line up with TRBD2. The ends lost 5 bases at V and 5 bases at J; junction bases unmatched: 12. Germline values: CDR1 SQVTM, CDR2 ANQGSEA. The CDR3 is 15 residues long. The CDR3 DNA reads TGCAGCGTTCAAAAAAGTAGCGGGGGAAGGGAGACCCAGTACTTC. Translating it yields CSVQKSSGGRETQYF.

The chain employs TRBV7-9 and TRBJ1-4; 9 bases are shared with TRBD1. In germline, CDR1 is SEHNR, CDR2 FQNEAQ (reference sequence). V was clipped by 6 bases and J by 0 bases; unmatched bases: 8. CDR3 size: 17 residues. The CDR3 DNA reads TGTGCCAGCAGTTCCGGGACAGGGTCCCCAACTAATGAAAAACTGTTTTTT. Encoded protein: CASSSGTGSPTNEKLFF.

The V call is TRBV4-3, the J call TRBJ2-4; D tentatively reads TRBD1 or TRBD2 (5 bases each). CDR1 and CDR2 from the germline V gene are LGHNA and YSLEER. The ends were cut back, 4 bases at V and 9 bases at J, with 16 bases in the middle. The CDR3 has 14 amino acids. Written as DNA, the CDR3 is TGCGCCAGCAGCCCCCGTCAGGGAGAGGGCATTCAGTACTTC. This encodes CASSPRQGEGIQYF.

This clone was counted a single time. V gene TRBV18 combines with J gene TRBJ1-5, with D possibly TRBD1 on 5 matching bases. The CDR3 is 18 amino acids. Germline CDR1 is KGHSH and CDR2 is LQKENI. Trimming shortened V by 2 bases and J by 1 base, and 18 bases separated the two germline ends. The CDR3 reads CASSPSPTGGGSNQPQHF. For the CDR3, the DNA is TGTGCCAGCTCACCAAGCCCAACTGGGGGTGGGAGCAATCAGCCCCAGCATTTT.

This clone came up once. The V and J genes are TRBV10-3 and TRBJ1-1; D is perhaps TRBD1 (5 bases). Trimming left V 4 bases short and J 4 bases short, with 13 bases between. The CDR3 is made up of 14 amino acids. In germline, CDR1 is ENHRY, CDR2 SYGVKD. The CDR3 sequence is CAISVANQGTEAFF. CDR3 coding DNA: TGTGCCATCAGTGTCGCAAATCAGGGCACTGAAGCTTTCTTT.

The CDR3 region is CASSNAGGVAYEQYF. The CDR3 DNA reads TGCGCCAGCAGCAACGCGGGAGGGGTAGCCTACGAGCAGTACTTC. This rearrangement joins TRBV5-1 to TRBJ2-7; TRBD2 agrees at 9 bases. The CDR3 sequence is 15 residues long. Germline lookup yields CDR1 SGHRS and CDR2 YFSETQ. J was trimmed by 2 bases and V by 4 bases; bases with no gene match: 7.

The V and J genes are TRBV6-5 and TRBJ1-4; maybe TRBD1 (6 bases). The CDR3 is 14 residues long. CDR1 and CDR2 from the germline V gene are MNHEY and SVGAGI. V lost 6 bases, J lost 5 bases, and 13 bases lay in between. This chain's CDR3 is CASRTQGDNEKLFF. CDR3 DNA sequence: TGTGCCAGCAGAACACAGGGTGACAATGAAAAACTGTTTTTT.

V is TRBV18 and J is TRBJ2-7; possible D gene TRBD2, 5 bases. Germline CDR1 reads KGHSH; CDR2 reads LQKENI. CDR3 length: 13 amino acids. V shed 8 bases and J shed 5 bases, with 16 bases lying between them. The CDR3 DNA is TGTGCCAGCGTCCGGCGGCTCGGGGACGAGCAGTACTTC. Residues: CASVRRLGDEQYF.

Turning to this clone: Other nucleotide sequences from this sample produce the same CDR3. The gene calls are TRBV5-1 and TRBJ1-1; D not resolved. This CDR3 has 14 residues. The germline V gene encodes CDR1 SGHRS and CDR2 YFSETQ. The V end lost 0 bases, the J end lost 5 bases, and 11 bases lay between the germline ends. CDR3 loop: CASSLEAGSTEAFF. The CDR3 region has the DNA TGCGCCAGCAGCTTGGAGGCGGGGTCTACTGAAGCTTTCTTT. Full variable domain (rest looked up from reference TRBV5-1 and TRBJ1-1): KAGVTQTPRYLIKTRGQQVTLSCSPISGHRSVSWYQQTPGQGLQFLFEYFSETQRNKGNFPGRFSGRQFSNSRSEMNVSTLELGDSALYLCASSLEAGSTEAFFGQGTRLTVV.

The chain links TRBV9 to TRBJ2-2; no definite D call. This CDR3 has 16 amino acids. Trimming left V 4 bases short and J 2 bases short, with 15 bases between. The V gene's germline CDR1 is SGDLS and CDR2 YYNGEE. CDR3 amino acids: CASSPRSGGNTGELFF. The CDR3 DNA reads TGTGCCAGCAGCCCTCGCTCGGGCGGTAACACCGGGGAGCTGTTTTTT.

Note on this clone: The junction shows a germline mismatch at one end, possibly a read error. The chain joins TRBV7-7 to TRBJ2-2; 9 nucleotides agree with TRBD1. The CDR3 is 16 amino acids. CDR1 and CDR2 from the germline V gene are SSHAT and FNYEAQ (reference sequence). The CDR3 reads CASSTGGLLDTGELFF. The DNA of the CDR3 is TGTGCTAGCAGCACAGGGGGCCTTCTAGACACCGGGGAGCTGTTTTTT.

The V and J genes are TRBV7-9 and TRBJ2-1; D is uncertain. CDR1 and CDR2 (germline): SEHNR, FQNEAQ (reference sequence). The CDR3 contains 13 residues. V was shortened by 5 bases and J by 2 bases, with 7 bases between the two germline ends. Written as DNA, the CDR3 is TGTGCCAGCAGCCCCACAGCCTACAATGAGCAGTTCTTC. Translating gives CASSPTAYNEQFF.

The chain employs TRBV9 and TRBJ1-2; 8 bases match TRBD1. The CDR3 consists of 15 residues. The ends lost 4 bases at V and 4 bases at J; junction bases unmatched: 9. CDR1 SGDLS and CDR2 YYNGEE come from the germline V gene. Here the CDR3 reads CASSPRQGTTYGYTF. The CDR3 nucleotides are TGTGCCAGCAGCCCCCGACAGGGGACAACCTATGGCTACACCTTC.

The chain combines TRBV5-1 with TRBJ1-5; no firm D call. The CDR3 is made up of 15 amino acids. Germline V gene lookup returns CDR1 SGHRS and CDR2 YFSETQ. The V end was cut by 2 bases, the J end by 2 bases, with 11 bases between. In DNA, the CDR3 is TGCGCCAGCAGCTTAAAGGGTGACGGCAATCAGCCCCAGCATTTT. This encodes CASSLKGDGNQPQHF.

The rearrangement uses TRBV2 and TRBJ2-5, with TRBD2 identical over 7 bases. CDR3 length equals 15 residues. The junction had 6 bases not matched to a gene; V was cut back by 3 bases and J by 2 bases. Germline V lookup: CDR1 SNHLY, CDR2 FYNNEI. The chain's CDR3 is CASSDLGGEQETQYF. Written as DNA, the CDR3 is TGTGCCAGCAGTGACCTGGGGGGGGAGCAAGAGACCCAGTACTTC.

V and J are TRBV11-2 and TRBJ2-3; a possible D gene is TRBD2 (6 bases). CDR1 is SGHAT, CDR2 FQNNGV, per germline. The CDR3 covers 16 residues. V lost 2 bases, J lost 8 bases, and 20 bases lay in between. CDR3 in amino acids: CASSLMVGVVAVTQYF. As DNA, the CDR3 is TGTGCCAGCAGCTTAATGGTGGGGGTCGTAGCGGTTACGCAGTATTTT. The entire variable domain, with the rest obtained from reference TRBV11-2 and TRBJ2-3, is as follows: EAGVAQSPRYKIIEKRQSVAFWCNPISGHATLYWYQQILGQGPKLLIQFQNNGVVDDSQLPKDRFSAERLKGVDSTLKIQPAKLEDSAVYLCASSLMVGVVAVTQYFGPGTRLTVL.

The CDR3 spells CASRAGQYNEKLFF. The CDR3 region has the DNA TGCGCCAGCCGAGCCGGACAGTATAATGAAAAACTGTTTTTT. J is TRBJ1-4 and V is TRBV5-1; TRBD1 might be the D (6 bases). Germline V gene lookup returns CDR1 SGHRS and CDR2 YFSETQ. The V and J ends lost 7 bases and 4 bases respectively, with 14 bases between them. This CDR3 has 14 amino acids.

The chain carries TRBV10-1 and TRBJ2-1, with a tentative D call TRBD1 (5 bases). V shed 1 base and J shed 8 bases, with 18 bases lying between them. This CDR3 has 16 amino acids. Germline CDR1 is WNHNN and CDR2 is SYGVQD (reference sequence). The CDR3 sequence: CASSEFRGLTRDEQFF. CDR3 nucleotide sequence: TGCGCCAGCAGTGAGTTTAGGGGTCTTACTCGGGATGAGCAGTTCTTC.

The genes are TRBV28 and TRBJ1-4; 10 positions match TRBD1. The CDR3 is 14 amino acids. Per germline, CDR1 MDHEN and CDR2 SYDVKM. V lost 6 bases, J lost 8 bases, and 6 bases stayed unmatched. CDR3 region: CASRSTGGKEKLFF. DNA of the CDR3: TGTGCCAGCAGGTCGACAGGGGGCAAGGAAAAACTGTTTTTT.

Here the CDR3 reads CAWRGQGASTEAFF. Here the CDR3 DNA reads TGTGCCTGGAGAGGACAGGGGGCGTCGACTGAAGCTTTCTTT. The rearrangement joins TRBV30 to TRBJ1-1, with 11 bases lining up with TRBD1. Germline CDR1 reads GTSNPN; CDR2 reads SVGIG (reference sequence). Trimming took 3 bases from V and 5 from J; bases not matched to a gene: 5. This CDR3 is built from 14 residues. The whole variable domain, filled in from reference TRBV30 and TRBJ1-1, reads SQTIHQWPATLVQPVGSPLSLECTVEGTSNPNLYWYRQAAGRGLQLLFYSVGIGQISSEVPQNLSASRPQDRQFILSSKKLLLSDSGFYLCAWRGQGASTEAFFGQGTRLTVV.

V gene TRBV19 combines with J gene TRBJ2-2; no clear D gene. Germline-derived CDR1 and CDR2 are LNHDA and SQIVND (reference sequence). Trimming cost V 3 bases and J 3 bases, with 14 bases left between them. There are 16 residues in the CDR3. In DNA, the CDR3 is TGTGCCAGTAGTATGGAACTATCGGATCACACCGGGGAGCTGTTTTTT. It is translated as CASSMELSDHTGELFF.

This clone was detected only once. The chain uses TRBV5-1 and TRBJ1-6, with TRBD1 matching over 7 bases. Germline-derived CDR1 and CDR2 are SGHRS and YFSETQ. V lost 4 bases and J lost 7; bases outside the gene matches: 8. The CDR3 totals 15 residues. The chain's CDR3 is CASSPMGQPNSPLHF. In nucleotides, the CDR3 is TGCGCCAGCAGCCCTATGGGACAGCCAAATTCACCCCTCCACTTT.

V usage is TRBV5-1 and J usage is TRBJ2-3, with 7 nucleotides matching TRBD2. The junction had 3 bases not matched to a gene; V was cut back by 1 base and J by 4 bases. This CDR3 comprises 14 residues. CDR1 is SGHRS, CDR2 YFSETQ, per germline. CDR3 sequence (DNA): TGCGCCAGCAGCTTGTTGACTAGCCCAGATACGCAGTATTTT. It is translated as CASSLLTSPDTQYF.

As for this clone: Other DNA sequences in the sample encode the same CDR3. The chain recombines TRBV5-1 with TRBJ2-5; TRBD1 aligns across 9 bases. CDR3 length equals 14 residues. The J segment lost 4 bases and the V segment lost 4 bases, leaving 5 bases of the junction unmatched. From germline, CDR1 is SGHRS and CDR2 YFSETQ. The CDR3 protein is CASSPTGGLETQYF. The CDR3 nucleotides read TGCGCCAGCAGCCCCACAGGGGGCCTAGAGACCCAGTACTTC.

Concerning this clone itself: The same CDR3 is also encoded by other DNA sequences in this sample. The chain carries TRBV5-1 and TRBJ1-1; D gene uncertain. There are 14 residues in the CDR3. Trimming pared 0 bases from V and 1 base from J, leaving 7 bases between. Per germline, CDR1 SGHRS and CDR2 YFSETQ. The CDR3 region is CASSLGRGNTEAFF. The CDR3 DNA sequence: TGCGCCAGCAGCTTGGGGCGGGGGAACACTGAAGCTTTCTTT. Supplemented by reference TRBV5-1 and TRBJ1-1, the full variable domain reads KAGVTQTPRYLIKTRGQQVTLSCSPISGHRSVSWYQQTPGQGLQFLFEYFSETQRNKGNFPGRFSGRQFSNSRSEMNVSTLELGDSALYLCASSLGRGNTEAFFGQGTRLTVV.

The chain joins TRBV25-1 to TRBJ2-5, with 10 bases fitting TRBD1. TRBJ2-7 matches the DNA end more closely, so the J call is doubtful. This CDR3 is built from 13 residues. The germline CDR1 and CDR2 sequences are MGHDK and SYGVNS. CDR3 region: CASSGDRGYEQYF. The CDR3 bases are TGTGCCAGCAGTGGGGACAGGGGCTACGAGCAGTACTTC.

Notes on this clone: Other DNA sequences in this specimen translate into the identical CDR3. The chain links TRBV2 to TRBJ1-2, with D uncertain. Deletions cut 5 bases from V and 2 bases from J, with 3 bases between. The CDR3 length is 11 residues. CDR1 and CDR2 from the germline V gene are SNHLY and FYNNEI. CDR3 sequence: CASSLNYGYTF. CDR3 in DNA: TGTGCCAGCAGTCTAAACTATGGCTACACCTTC. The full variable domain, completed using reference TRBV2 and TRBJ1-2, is EPEVTQTPSHQVTQMGQEVILRCVPISNHLYFYWYRQILGQKVEFLVSFYNNEISEKSEIFDDQFSVERPDGSNFTLKIRSTKLEDSAMYFCASSLNYGYTFGSGTRLTVV.

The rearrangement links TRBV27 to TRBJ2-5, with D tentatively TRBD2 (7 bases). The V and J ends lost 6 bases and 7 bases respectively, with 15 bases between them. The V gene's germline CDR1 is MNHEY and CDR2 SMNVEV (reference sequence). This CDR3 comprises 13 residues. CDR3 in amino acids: CASRQGRVGTQYF. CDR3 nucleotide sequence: TGTGCCAGCAGGCAGGGGAGGGTCGGGACCCAGTACTTC.

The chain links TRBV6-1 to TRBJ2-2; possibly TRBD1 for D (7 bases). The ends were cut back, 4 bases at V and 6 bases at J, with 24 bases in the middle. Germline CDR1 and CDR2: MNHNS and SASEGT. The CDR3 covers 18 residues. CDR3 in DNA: TGTGCCAGCAGTGGATTATGGAGGGGGCAGAGTCCACCCGGGGAGCTGTTTTTT. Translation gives CASSGLWRGQSPPGELFF.

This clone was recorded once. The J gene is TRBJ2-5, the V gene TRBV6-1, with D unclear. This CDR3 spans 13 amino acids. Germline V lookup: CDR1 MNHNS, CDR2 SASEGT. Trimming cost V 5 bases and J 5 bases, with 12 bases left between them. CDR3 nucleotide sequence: TGTGCCAGCAGTCGGGTCCCTGGGGAGACCCAGTACTTC. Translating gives CASSRVPGETQYF.

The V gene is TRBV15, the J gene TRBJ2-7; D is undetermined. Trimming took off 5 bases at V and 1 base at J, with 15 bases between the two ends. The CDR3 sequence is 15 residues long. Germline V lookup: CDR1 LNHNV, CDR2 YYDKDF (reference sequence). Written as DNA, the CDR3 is TGTGCCACCAGCGAGACAAGCCGTTTGTCCTACGAGCAGTACTTC. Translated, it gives CATSETSRLSYEQYF.

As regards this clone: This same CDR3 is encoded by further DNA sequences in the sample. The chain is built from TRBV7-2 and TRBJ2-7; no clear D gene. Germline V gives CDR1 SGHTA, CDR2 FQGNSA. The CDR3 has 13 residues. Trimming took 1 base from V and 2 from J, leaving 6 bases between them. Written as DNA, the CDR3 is TGTGCCAGCAGCTTAGAGAGCGCCTACGAGCAGTACTTC. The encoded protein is CASSLESAYEQYF.